The TCR beta chain under discussion was sequenced for a study of cytomegalovirus exposure and HLA in healthy donors. PCR involved 60 Vbeta and 13 Jbeta primers. Assay used: immunoSEQ multiplex PCR; TCRdb lists only in-frame clones, some missing. The sample holds under 200,000 clones, 80% seen once. Trimming took 2 bases from V and 4 from J, leaving 14 bases between them. The V gene's germline CDR1 is MNHEY and CDR2 SMNVEV (reference sequence). The CDR3 contains 15 residues. The genes are TRBV27 and TRBJ1-2; D possibly corresponds to TRBD1 (5 bases). This clonotype originated in a man in his forties in good health and CMV-seronegative. The specimen was PBMCs. Written as DNA, the CDR3 is TGTGCCAGCAGTTTAAATGGGGGAGGGTTCTATGGCTACACCTTC. Protein sequence: CASSLNGGGFYGYTF.